These 31 T cell receptor beta chains were all obtained from the same sample, sequenced in a study of tumor-infiltrating lymphocytes in oesophageal squamous cell carcinoma. MiXCR was run by TCRdb on the PCR reads, yielding one entry per CDR3 protein. The sample has 10,000 or so distinct CDR3 sequences, roughly 60% seen once; the top ten hold roughly 35%. Material for sequencing was esophageal tumor tissue. Source of these receptors: a male donor with esophageal squamous cell carcinoma.

This chain links TRBV5-3 with TRBJ2-3, with TRBD2 matching 9 bases. The DNA end is more similar to TRBJ2-1, so the J call may be wrong. TRBV5-3 is an open reading frame whose function is uncertain. The CDR3 totals 15 residues. The CDR3 region is CASSPGLANYNEQFF. CDR3 coding DNA: TGTGCCAGCAGCCCCGGACTAGCGAACTACAATGAGCAGTTCTTC.

The rearrangement uses TRBV11-3 and TRBJ2-7; no clear D gene. The end of the DNA aligns better with TRBJ2-1, so the J call may be wrong. The CDR3 spans 14 residues. Germline values: CDR1 SGHNT, CDR2 YENEEA. The CDR3 DNA sequence: TGTGCCAGCAGCTTAGACAGTTTTTACAATGAGCAGTTCTTC. It codes for CASSLDSFYNEQFF.

A word on this clonotype: Compared with germline, one end of the junction differs, possibly owing to a read error. The CDR3 loop is CASSPGMRSGELYF. The CDR3, as DNA: TGTGCCAGCAGCCCGGGTATGAGGTCGGGGGAGCTGTATTTT. V and J are TRBV7-2 and TRBJ2-1; D is perhaps TRBD2 (6 bases). Germline lookup yields CDR1 SGHTA and CDR2 FQGNSA. This CDR3 spans 14 amino acids.

This clonotype came up a few times. The rearrangement joins TRBV7-6 to TRBJ2-5, with D maybe TRBD2 (6 bases). This CDR3 has 16 amino acids. Germline CDR1 is SGHVS and CDR2 is FNYEAQ. Trimming pared 3 bases from V and 11 bases from J, leaving 25 bases between. This chain's CDR3 is CASSFLTGDSYNEQYF. As DNA, the CDR3 is TGTGCCAGCAGCTTTTTAACGGGAGACTCCTACAATGAGCAGTACTTC.

The chain employs TRBV7-9 and TRBJ2-4; no firm D call. Germline CDR1 is SEHNR and CDR2 is FQNEAQ (reference sequence). The CDR3 consists of 12 residues. The germline V and J ends were trimmed by 5 bases and 13 bases, with 15 bases remaining between them. The CDR3 reads CASSVISNEQYF. The DNA for the CDR3 is TGTGCCAGCAGCGTTATCAGCAATGAGCAGTACTTC. The full variable domain, rest sourced from reference TRBV7-9 and TRBJ2-4, is DTGVSQNPRHKITKRGQNVTFRCDPISEHNRLYWYRQTLGQGPEFLTYFQNEAQLEKSRLLSDRFSAERPKGSFSTLEIQRTEQGDSAMYLCASSVISNEQYFGAGTRLSVL.

The chain combines TRBV11-2 with TRBJ2-7, with D perhaps assigned TRBD1 or TRBD2 (5 bases each). The J call may not be correct, given that the DNA end is closer to TRBJ2-5. The CDR3 sequence is 15 residues long. CDR1 and CDR2 (germline): SGHAT, FQNNGV. This CDR3 is CASSLNPGAQETQYF. The CDR3 nucleotides read TGTGCCAGCAGCCTAAACCCCGGGGCACAAGAGACCCAGTACTTC.

The gene calls are TRBV4-3 and TRBJ2-3; TRBD2 might be the D (6 bases). Per the germline V gene, CDR1 is LGHNA and CDR2 is YSLEER. The CDR3 is 16 residues long. V lost 4 bases to trimming and J lost 2 bases, with 16 bases between them. Here the CDR3 DNA reads TGCGCCAGCAGCCTTCAGCCGGGACTGTCCACAGATACGCAGTATTTT. Protein: CASSLQPGLSTDTQYF.

This clonotype was found a few times. The CDR3 bases are TGTGCCAGCAGCTTTTATGGCCGGTACTCTGGGGCCAACGTCCTGACTTTC. It specifies CASSFYGRYSGANVLTF. The chain employs TRBV7-2 and TRBJ2-6; D unclear. This CDR3 region has 17 residues. Germline-derived CDR1 and CDR2 are SGHTA and FQGNSA. Trimming removed 3 bases from V and 0 bases from J, with 12 bases in between.

In nucleotides, the CDR3 is TGTGCCAGCAGTGAAGCGGGAAACAATCAGCCCCAGCATTTT. This encodes CASSEAGNNQPQHF. The chain employs TRBV6-1 and TRBJ1-5, with D uncertain. V was shortened by 0 bases and J by 3 bases, with 6 bases between the two germline ends. The CDR3 sequence is 14 residues long. Germline V lookup: CDR1 MNHNS, CDR2 SASEGT.

The gene calls are TRBV11-2 and TRBJ2-5, with TRBD2 as a possible D gene (5 bases). TRBJ2-7 matches the DNA end more closely, so the J call is doubtful. Germline values: CDR1 SGHAT, CDR2 FQNNGV. The length of the CDR3 is 14 residues. The CDR3 protein is CASSLEVLAYEQYF. CDR3 DNA sequence: TGTGCCAGCAGCTTAGAGGTACTAGCCTACGAGCAGTACTTC.

This chain uses TRBV7-2 with TRBJ2-5; D could derive from TRBD1 or TRBD2 (5 bases each). The DNA end is more similar to TRBJ2-1, so the J call may be wrong. The CDR3 has 13 amino acids. Germline CDR1 and CDR2: SGHTA and FQGNSA. This CDR3 is CASSLAGVGEQFF. The CDR3 region has the DNA TGTGCCAGCAGCTTAGCGGGGGTGGGTGAGCAGTTCTTC.

The J gene is TRBJ2-7, the V gene TRBV7-2; D is unresolved. The assigned J gene may be wrong: the sequence end matches TRBJ2-4 better. Germline V gives CDR1 SGHTA, CDR2 FQGNSA. The CDR3 totals 13 residues. The CDR3 region has the DNA TGTGCCAGCAGCCCACAATCGAATGACATTCAGTACTTC. It codes for CASSPQSNDIQYF.

The chain is built from TRBV5-6 and TRBJ2-7, with 12 bases that match TRBD2. V lost 6 bases and J lost 5; bases outside the gene matches: 6. Germline-derived CDR1 and CDR2 are SGHDT and YYEEEE. CDR3 length equals 14 residues. CDR3 residues: CASTPLAGGHEQYF. In DNA, the CDR3 is TGTGCCAGCACCCCACTAGCGGGAGGTCACGAGCAGTACTTC.

This clonotype was seen just once. The chain uses TRBV11-3 and TRBJ2-7; 14 bases line up with TRBD2. The J call may be wrong; the DNA end is better matched by TRBJ2-5. The CDR3 extends over 15 amino acids. Germline V CDR1 and CDR2: SGHNT, YENEEA. The CDR3: CASSLGLAGEETQYF. In nucleotides, the CDR3 is TGTGCCAGCAGCTTGGGACTAGCGGGGGAAGAGACCCAGTACTTC.

The V gene is TRBV4-2, the J gene TRBJ2-5, with TRBD1 identical over 12 bases. The CDR3 covers 14 residues. The junction had 3 bases not matched to a gene; V was cut back by 5 bases and J by 5 bases. Looked up from germline, CDR1 is LGHNA and CDR2 is YNFKEQ. The CDR3 here is CASSRDRGHETQYF. As DNA, the CDR3 is TGTGCCAGCAGCAGGGACAGGGGGCATGAGACCCAGTACTTC.

On this clonotype: The germline gene is not matched at one end of the junction; a read error may be the cause. This rearrangement joins TRBV7-7 to TRBJ2-5; no reliable D call. Germline CDR1 reads SSHAT; CDR2 reads FNYEAQ (reference sequence). The CDR3 has 13 residues. CDR3 sequence (DNA): TGTGCTAGCAGCCGAGACACCCAAGAGACCCAGTACTTC. Residues: CASSRDTQETQYF.

The chain uses TRBV6-4 and TRBJ2-3; 9 bases line up with TRBD2. The CDR3 loop spans 16 amino acids. V lost 0 bases to trimming and J lost 3 bases; unmatched junction nucleotides: 4. The germline V gene has CDR1 MRHNA and CDR2 SNTAGT. In DNA, the CDR3 is TGTGCCAGCAGTGACTCTAGCGGGAGCGGTACAGATACGCAGTATTTT. This codes for CASSDSSGSGTDTQYF.

Details on this clonotype: Germline and junction disagree at one end, which may indicate a read error. CDR3 nucleotides: TGTGCCAGCAGCTTGAGACAGGCTCTCAAGGGCTACACCTTTCGGTTC. This codes for CASSLRQALKGYTFRF. V and J are TRBV7-9 and TRBJ2-6, with D possibly being TRBD1 (6 bases). The CDR3 is made up of 16 amino acids. In germline, CDR1 is SEHNR, CDR2 FQNEAQ (reference sequence).

The chain recombines TRBV6-2 or TRBV6-3 with TRBJ2-1; 9 bases match TRBD2. Germline CDR1 and CDR2: MNHEY and SVGEGT. V shed 1 base and J 4 bases; nucleotides not matched to a gene: 5. The CDR3 spans 16 residues. In DNA form, the CDR3 reads TGTGCCAGCAGTTACTTCGCGAGCGGGGGGTACAATGAGCAGTTCTTC. Translating it yields CASSYFASGGYNEQFF.

This clonotype was detected only once. The chain joins TRBV6-1 to TRBJ2-5; perhaps TRBD2 as D (6 bases). The J call may be wrong; the DNA end is better matched by TRBJ2-1. This CDR3 is built from 14 residues. Germline V gene data show CDR1 as MNHNS and CDR2 as SASEGT. Written as DNA, the CDR3 is TGTGCCAGCATGGGAGGCTTTGCAGGGAATGAGCAGTTCTTC. The encoded protein is CASMGGFAGNEQFF.

This clonotype is labeled large. The rearrangement links TRBV7-9 to TRBJ2-7; weak D call: TRBD2 (6 bases). Germline V gene sequence: CDR1 SEHNR, CDR2 FQNEAQ (reference sequence). There are 18 residues in the CDR3. V shed 5 bases and J shed 3 bases, with 26 bases lying between them. In DNA form, the CDR3 reads TGTGCCAGCAGCCTACGAGGTGGTCGGGAGTACCAAAACTACGAGCAGTACTTC. Translated, it gives CASSLRGGREYQNYEQYF.

This clonotype showed up just a few times. The rearrangement uses TRBV7-8 and TRBJ2-5; the D is unclear. Trimming pared 3 bases from V and 4 bases from J, leaving 3 bases between. There are 11 residues in the CDR3. Germline CDR1 and CDR2: SGHVS and FQNEAQ. CDR3 residues: CASSFTETQYF. The CDR3 DNA follows: TGTGCCAGCAGCTTTACAGAGACCCAGTACTTC.

Remarks on this clonotype: The junction shows a germline mismatch at one end, possibly a read error. The V and J genes are TRBV29-1 and TRBJ2-1; 9 nucleotides match TRBD2. CDR1 and CDR2 (germline): SQVTM, ANQGSEA. The CDR3 totals 15 residues. Here the CDR3 reads CSVEGSGRFSNEQFF. In DNA form, the CDR3 reads TGCAGCGTCGAAGGTAGCGGGAGATTTAGCAATGAGCAGTTCTTC.

The gene calls are TRBV6-1 and TRBJ2-6, with D perhaps TRBD2 (5 bases). This CDR3 has 15 amino acids. The V end lost 4 bases, the J end lost 2 bases, and 9 bases lay between the germline ends. Germline V gives CDR1 MNHNS, CDR2 SASEGT. CDR3: CASSGGLTGANVLTF. The CDR3 DNA follows: TGTGCCAGCAGTGGAGGGTTGACTGGGGCCAACGTCCTGACTTTC.

This clonotype was detected a few times. At one end the junction does not follow the germline gene, possibly because of a read error. The chain has TRBV6-6 and TRBJ2-1, with unresolved D. The CDR3 is made up of 13 amino acids. Germline assignment: CDR1 MNHNY and CDR2 SVGAGI (reference sequence). The CDR3 loop is CASGYLGYNEQFF. CDR3 DNA: TGTGCCAGCGGTTACCTAGGGTACAATGAGCAGTTCTTC.

The chain is built from TRBV10-3 and TRBJ2-3; D remains ambiguous. V lost 10 bases, J lost 2 bases, and 13 bases lay in between. Germline assignment: CDR1 ENHRY and CDR2 SYGVKD. The CDR3 has 13 amino acids. CDR3 sequence reads: CATASGDTDTQYF. The CDR3 DNA is TGTGCCACCGCTAGTGGGGACACAGATACGCAGTATTTT.

The chain carries TRBV15 and TRBJ2-2; either TRBD1 or TRBD2 may supply D (5 bases each). Trimming took off 0 bases at V and 4 bases at J, with 12 bases between the two ends. Germline CDR1 reads LNHNV; CDR2 reads YYDKDF (reference sequence). This CDR3 has 16 amino acids. CDR3: CATSRDPGTVTGELFF. The CDR3 DNA follows: TGTGCCACCAGCAGAGACCCCGGGACGGTCACCGGGGAGCTGTTTTTT. The full variable domain, its missing parts supplied by reference TRBV15 and TRBJ2-2, is DAMVIQNPRYQVTQFGKPVTLSCSQTLNHNVMYWYQQKSSQAPKLLFHYYDKDFNNEADTPDNFQSRRPNTSFCFLDIRSPGLGDTAMYLCATSRDPGTVTGELFFGEGSRLTVL.

Remarks on this clonotype: One end of the junction is discordant with germline, which a read error may explain. The rearrangement links TRBV7-2 to TRBJ1-6; 7 nucleotides agree with TRBD1. From germline, CDR1 is SGHTA and CDR2 FQGNSA. The CDR3 length is 15 residues. CDR3 residues: CASSWGQSNDSPLHF. The CDR3 bases are TGTGCCAGCAGCTGGGGACAGTCGAACGATTCACCCCTCCACTTC.

This clonotype appeared many times. CDR3 region: CASRRKGARGNTIYF. The CDR3 nucleotides read TGTGCCAGCAGAAGAAAGGGGGCGCGGGGAAACACCATATATTTT. The J gene is TRBJ1-3, the V gene TRBV6-4; 7 bases align to TRBD1. CDR1 and CDR2 from the germline V gene are MRHNA and SNTAGT. V dropped 6 bases and J dropped 4; count of bases not matched to a gene: 9. CDR3 size: 15 residues.

This clonotype came up many times. This chain links TRBV5-4 with TRBJ1-6; D remains ambiguous. This CDR3 has 15 residues. Deletions cut 0 bases from V and 5 bases from J, with 9 bases between. Germline V CDR1 and CDR2: SGHNT, YYREEE (reference sequence). CDR3 amino acids: CASSLGGPDNSPLHF. In nucleotides, the CDR3 is TGTGCCAGCAGCTTGGGCGGGCCAGATAATTCACCCCTCCACTTT. Full variable domain (outside the CDR3, taken from reference TRBV5-4 and TRBJ1-6): ETGVTQSPTHLIKTRGQQVTLRCSSQSGHNTVSWYQQALGQGPQFIFQYYREEENGRGNFPPRFSGLQFPNYSSELNVNALELDDSALYLCASSLGGPDNSPLHFGNGTRLTVT.

Comment on this clonotype: This may be a read error: a much more frequent sequence differs by one nucleotide. The chain combines TRBV6-6 with TRBJ2-1; 8 bases are shared with TRBD2. The V and J ends lost 2 bases and 10 bases, in that order; junction bases with no gene match: 4. Germline CDR1 MNHNY, CDR2 SVGAGI (reference sequence). There are 13 residues in the CDR3. CDR3 in amino acids: CASSYRGGGEQFF. The CDR3, as DNA: TGTGCCAGCAGTTACCGGGGGGGAGGCGAGCAGTTCTTC.